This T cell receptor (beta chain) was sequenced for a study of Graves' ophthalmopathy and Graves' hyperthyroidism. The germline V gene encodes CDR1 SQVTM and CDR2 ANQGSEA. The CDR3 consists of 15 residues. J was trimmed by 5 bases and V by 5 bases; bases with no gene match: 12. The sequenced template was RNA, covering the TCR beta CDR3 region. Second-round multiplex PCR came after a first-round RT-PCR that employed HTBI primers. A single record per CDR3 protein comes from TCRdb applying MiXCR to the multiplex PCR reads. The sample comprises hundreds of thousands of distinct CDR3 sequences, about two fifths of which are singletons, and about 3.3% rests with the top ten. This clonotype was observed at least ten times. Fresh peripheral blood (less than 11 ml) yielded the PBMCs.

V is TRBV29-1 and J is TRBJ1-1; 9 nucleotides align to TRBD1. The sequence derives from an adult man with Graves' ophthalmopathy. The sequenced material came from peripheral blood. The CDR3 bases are TGCAGCGTTCCCTTCACAGGGGGCGCAGATACTGAAGCTTTCTTT. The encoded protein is CSVPFTGGADTEAFF.